This T cell receptor beta chain was sequenced in a study of spatial heterogeneity in lung cancer (dated by TCRdb to about 2019). Regarding the research as a whole: Donors were some 70 patients with early-stage, untreated non-small cell lung cancer from the lung TRACERx cohort. Nonsynonymous mutation counts, determined by whole-exome sequencing of tumor tissue, were related to TCR repertoire features. Follow-up PBMC samples were sequenced whenever available, with a median time to follow-up of 2 to 3 years after resection. At surgery, 220 tumor regions, around 68 matched nontumor lung samples and 56 PBMC samples were TCR-sequenced for both alpha and beta chains. Beta-chain transcripts were consistently detected in greater numbers than alpha-chain transcripts, which likely reflects a higher abundance of beta-chain transcripts. In the raw uncorrected reads, each unique combination of TCR and UMI appeared more than ten times on average. In non-small cell lung cancer, the study quantitatively compared TCR alpha and beta repertoires across several tumor regions, matched nontumor lung, and blood.

V is reduced by 3 bases and J by 2 bases, leaving a spacing of 16 bases between them. From its cysteine to its phenylalanine, the CDR3 spans 16 amino acids. The kept DNA is CDR3 alone, 48 bases in frame from the first base. Sequences SGDLS (CDR1) and YYNGEE (CDR2) are obtained from the germline V gene. Libraries were made using 5' RACE. The data were produced on a NextSeq 500. The TCR library protocol attached a unique molecular identifier to each TCR cDNA molecule to allow correction of PCR and sequencing errors. For the original study's pipeline: TCR identification, UMI-based error correction and CDR3 extraction were performed with Decombinator tools. Expanded TCRs were defined as those above a frequency of 2 per 1,000, corresponding to the top 1% of the tumor frequency distribution. Renyi diversity was calculated using the R vegan package after each repertoire was subsampled 100 times to 5,000 TCRs. CDR3 similarity networks were constructed using string-kernel similarity of amino acid triplets, with links drawn between CDR3s whose pairwise similarity was above 0.82. TCRdb reprocessing: public reads trimmed at Q25 with fastp, clones called with MiXCR, in-frame beta chains kept. Every entry covers one CDR3 protein and lists the most common genes and DNA from its rows. These V and J calls derive from TCRdb rather than the authors' analysis. The sample has around 100,000 distinct CDR3 sequences on record, approximately 10% of them singletons. Approximately 24% of the sample lies in the top ten.

The time point label of this sample denotes: blood at routine non-recurrence follow-up after resection. TCR sequencing used whole RNA extracted from tumor and nontumor lung tissue, or from cryopreserved PBMC samples, without cell sorting. A patient was chosen for TCR sequencing only when enough RNA was available from at least two tumor regions. This clonotype came up a few times. The specificity of this receptor is unknown. Within one base of it there is no much larger clone, and no base qualities were kept. Results the study describes overall, beyond this receptor: Confirming at a functional level the hypothesis that regional TCRs recognize regional mutations was considered to require additional single-cell paired TCR alpha and beta sequencing. Ubiquitous expanded tumor TCRs showed up in blood more often at tumor resection than at routine follow-up. Only about 15 patients were included in comparisons of baseline and follow-up blood repertoires.

This receptor was taken from a female donor with early-stage non-small cell lung cancer. The rearrangement joined TRBV9 to TRBJ2-3; TRBD2 might be the D gene, on 6 matching bases. The sample was PBMCs, taken at follow-up. At the DNA level, the sequence is TGTGCCAGCAGCGCCCAGATAGGCGGGATCACAGATACGCAGTATTTT. Translated, it reads CASSAQIGGITDTQYF.